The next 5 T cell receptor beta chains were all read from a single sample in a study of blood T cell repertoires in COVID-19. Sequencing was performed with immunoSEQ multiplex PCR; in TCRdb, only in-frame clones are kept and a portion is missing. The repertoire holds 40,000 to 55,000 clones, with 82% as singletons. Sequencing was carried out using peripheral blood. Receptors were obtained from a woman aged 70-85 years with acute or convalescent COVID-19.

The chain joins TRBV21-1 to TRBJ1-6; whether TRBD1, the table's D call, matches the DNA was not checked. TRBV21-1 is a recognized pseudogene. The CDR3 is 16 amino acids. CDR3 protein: CASSKQTGRLNSPLHF. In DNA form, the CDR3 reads TGTGCCAGCAGCAAACAGACAGGGAGGCTTAATTCACCCCTCCACTTT.

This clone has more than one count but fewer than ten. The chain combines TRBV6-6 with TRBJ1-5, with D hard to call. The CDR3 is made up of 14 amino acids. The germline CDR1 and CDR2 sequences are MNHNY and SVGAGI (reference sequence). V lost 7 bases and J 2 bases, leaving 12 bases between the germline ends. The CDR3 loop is CASTITSGNQPQHF. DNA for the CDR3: TGTGCCAGCACCATTACTTCGGGCAATCAGCCCCAGCATTTT.

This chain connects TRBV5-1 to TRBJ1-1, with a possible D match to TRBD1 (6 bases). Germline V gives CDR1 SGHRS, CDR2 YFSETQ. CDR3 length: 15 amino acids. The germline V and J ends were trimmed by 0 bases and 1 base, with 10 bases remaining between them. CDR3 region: CASSLANRANTEAFF. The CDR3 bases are TGCGCCAGCAGCTTGGCCAACAGGGCGAACACTGAAGCTTTCTTT.

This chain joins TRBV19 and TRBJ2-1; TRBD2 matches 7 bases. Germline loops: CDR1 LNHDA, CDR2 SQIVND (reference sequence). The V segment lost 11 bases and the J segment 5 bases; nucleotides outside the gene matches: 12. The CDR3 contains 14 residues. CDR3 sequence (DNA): TGTGCCTGCTCCAGACTAGCAGCTGACAATGAGCAGTTCTTC. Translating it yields CACSRLAADNEQFF.

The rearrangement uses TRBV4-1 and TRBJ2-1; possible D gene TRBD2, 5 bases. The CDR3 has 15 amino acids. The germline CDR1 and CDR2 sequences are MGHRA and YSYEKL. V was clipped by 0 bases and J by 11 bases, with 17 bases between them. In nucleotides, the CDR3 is TGCGCCAGCAGCCAAGATTTACTAGTATATACTAAGCAGTTCTTC. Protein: CASSQDLLVYTKQFF.